The 10 T cell receptor beta chains reported below all come from one sample, sequenced in a study of blood T cells in healthy people across ages. Next came a second PCR, run for about 6 to 12 cycles, which used a sample-barcoded 5' primer along with a J-beta primer mix. MiXCR was run by TCRdb on the 5' RACE reads, yielding one entry per CDR3 protein. Here the sample spans about 840,000 distinct CDR3 sequences, under 35% being singletons. These same data were also listed under a study on T cells of mothers and their children.

The sample taken for sequencing was blood. The receptors originated from a woman aged 40 to 50 in good health.

About this clonotype: A much larger clone differs from this one at a single base, so this may be a read error. This sequence joins TRBV30 and TRBJ1-5; 7 bases map to TRBD1. The CDR3 length is 18 residues. Germline V lookup: CDR1 GTSNPN, CDR2 SVGIG (reference sequence). CDR3 sequence: CTWSVRGGQPYNNQPQHF. CDR3 bases: TGTACCTGGAGTGTACGAGGGGGACAGCCCTACAATAATCAGCCCCAGCATTTT.

Points on this clonotype: A read error may produce the germline difference seen at one junction end. The chain has TRBV7-9 and TRBJ2-6; tentatively, D is TRBD1 (5 bases). The V gene's germline CDR1 is SEHNR and CDR2 FQNEAQ (reference sequence). The CDR3 extends over 15 amino acids. CDR3 sequence reads: CASSDQRSGADVLTF. The CDR3 DNA reads as TGTGCCAGCAGCGATCAACGCTCTGGGGCCGACGTCCTGACTTTC. Filled out from reference TRBV7-9 and TRBJ2-6, the complete variable domain reads DTGVSQNPRHKITKRGQNVTFRCDPISEHNRLYWYRQTLGQGPEFLTYFQNEAQLEKSRLLSDRFSAERPKGSFSTLEIQRTEQGDSAMYLCASSDQRSGADVLTFGAGSRLTVL.

The V and J genes are TRBV2 and TRBJ2-7; D gene unclear. The CDR3 is made up of 11 amino acids. The germline gives CDR1 SNHLY, CDR2 FYNNEI. V lost 8 bases and J lost 4, with 9 bases in between. CDR3 in amino acids: CASGTYYEQYF. CDR3 DNA: TGTGCCAGCGGCACCTATTACGAGCAGTACTTC.

The sample holds a few counts of this clonotype. In DNA, the CDR3 is TGTGCCAGCAGCCAGTCGGTGACAGGGGGATCAGATACGCAGTATTTT. Its translation is CASSQSVTGGSDTQYF. J is TRBJ2-3 and V is TRBV14; 9 bases map to TRBD1. The V gene's germline CDR1 is SGHDN and CDR2 FVKESK. Trimming cost V 3 bases and J 4 bases; bases outside gene matches: 8. This CDR3 region has 16 residues.

This clonotype was counted many times. V usage is TRBV6-2 or TRBV6-3 and J usage is TRBJ2-7; D unclear. V lost 8 bases and J lost 4, with 18 bases in between. The CDR3 loop spans 14 amino acids. The germline V gene has CDR1 MNHEY and CDR2 SVGEGT. CDR3 region: CASSTAGPTYEQYF. As DNA, the CDR3 is TGTGCCAGCTCTACGGCAGGACCAACTTACGAGCAGTACTTC.

The V call is TRBV6-1, the J call TRBJ1-3; 10 nucleotides agree with TRBD1. V lost 5 bases to trimming and J lost 3 bases; unmatched junction nucleotides: 4. Germline assignment: CDR1 MNHNS and CDR2 SASEGT. This CDR3 spans 15 amino acids. CDR3 sequence: CASSKDRGIGNTIYF. Written as DNA, the CDR3 is TGTGCCAGCAGTAAGGACAGGGGGATTGGAAACACCATATATTTT.

This clonotype was observed many times. The chain carries TRBV10-3 and TRBJ2-7; D gene ambiguous. The CDR3 totals 12 residues. Germline CDR1 is ENHRY and CDR2 is SYGVKD. The V end lost 2 bases, the J end lost 2 bases, and 4 bases lay between the germline ends. The CDR3 reads CAISERTYEQYF. CDR3 nucleotide sequence: TGTGCCATCAGTGAGCGGACCTACGAGCAGTACTTC.

Details on this clonotype: With a much larger clone just one base away, this may be a read error. The genes are TRBV29-1 and TRBJ2-4, with 13 nucleotides matching TRBD2. This CDR3 region has 14 residues. Per germline, CDR1 SQVTM and CDR2 ANQGSEA. CDR3 in amino acids: CNVGLAGVRNIQYF. The CDR3 bases are TGCAACGTCGGACTAGCGGGGGTTAGAAACATTCAGTACTTC.

This clonotype was recorded a few times. One end of the junction is discordant with germline, which a read error may explain. V and J are TRBV6-6 and TRBJ2-7, with a possible D match to TRBD2 (6 bases). The CDR3 totals 15 residues. Germline CDR1 MNHNY, CDR2 SVGAGI (reference sequence). The DNA for the CDR3 is TGTGCCAGCAGTTACTCGGAAGGTAGCGGCTACGGGCAGTACTTC. This translates into CASSYSEGSGYGQYF.

The table lists this clonotype with many counts. CDR3 bases: TGTGCCAGCAGCTTAGCGTCGGGACTAGCGGGAGCCATCTACAATGAGCAGTTCTTC. Its protein is CASSLASGLAGAIYNEQFF. The rearrangement joins TRBV11-3 to TRBJ2-1; 14 positions agree with TRBD2. CDR1 and CDR2 from the germline V gene are SGHNT and YENEEA. The V and J ends lost 1 base and 3 bases, in that order; junction bases with no gene match: 8. This CDR3 contains 19 residues.